Presented here are 32 T cell receptor beta chains from one specimen sequenced in a study of T cells in Graves' hyperthyroidism and ophthalmopathy. Amplification of TCR beta CDR3 regions was performed using RNA transcripts as template. Primed by the HTBI set, a first-round RT-PCR was run on the TCR CDR3. TCRdb independently ran MiXCR on the multiplex PCR reads; one entry per CDR3 protein. This table has 500,000 to 650,000 distinct CDR3 sequences, over 45% appearing once. Sequencing was performed on peripheral blood or thyroid tissue (not recorded which). The receptor source for this set is an adult woman with Graves' disease, either hyperthyroidism or ophthalmopathy (not recorded which).

The V gene is TRBV24-1, the J gene TRBJ2-2; the D is unclear. The V end lost 5 bases, the J end lost 2 bases, and 11 bases lay between the germline ends. The CDR3 has 15 residues. The germline V gene encodes CDR1 KGHDR and CDR2 SFDVKD. The CDR3 DNA is TGTGCCACCAGTGCTAGAGGAAGAAACACCGGGGAGCTGTTTTTT. Its protein product is CATSARGRNTGELFF.

This clonotype was detected only a few times. V and J are TRBV7-7 and TRBJ2-5; D uncertain. From germline, CDR1 is SSHAT and CDR2 FNYEAQ (reference sequence). With 2 bases removed from V and 4 bases from J, the gap between germline ends came to 17 bases. The CDR3 has 16 residues. In nucleotides, the CDR3 is TGTGCCAGCAGCTTAAATCTAGAAGTGGGTAGAGAGACCCAGTACTTC. This sequence encodes CASSLNLEVGRETQYF.

J is TRBJ2-7 and V is TRBV5-1; 8 bases agree with TRBD1. The CDR3 sequence is 14 residues long. With 8 bases clipped from V and 4 bases from J, the junction kept 11 bases outside the gene matches. Germline V gene lookup returns CDR1 SGHRS and CDR2 YFSETQ. The CDR3: CASSEDRAIYEQYF. The CDR3 nucleotides are TGCGCCAGTTCGGAGGACAGGGCCATTTACGAGCAGTACTTC. Supplemented by reference TRBV5-1 and TRBJ2-7, the full variable domain reads KAGVTQTPRYLIKTRGQQVTLSCSPISGHRSVSWYQQTPGQGLQFLFEYFSETQRNKGNFPGRFSGRQFSNSRSEMNVSTLELGDSALYLCASSEDRAIYEQYFGPGTRLTVT.

The chain joins TRBV3-1 to TRBJ1-2, with D perhaps TRBD1 (6 bases). This CDR3 spans 15 amino acids. Germline values: CDR1 LGHDT, CDR2 YNNKEL (reference sequence). Trimming removed 2 bases at V and 0 bases at J, with 10 bases between. In DNA form, the CDR3 reads TGTGCCAGCAGCCAACCGACAGGAGCTAACTATGGCTACACCTTC. It encodes CASSQPTGANYGYTF.

This clonotype was picked up a small number of times. J is TRBJ1-2 and V is TRBV28; TRBD1 is a possible D gene (6 bases). V lost 8 bases and J 8 bases, leaving 15 bases between the germline ends. Germline CDR1 and CDR2: MDHEN and SYDVKM. The CDR3 is made up of 12 amino acids. CDR3 in amino acids: CASYDRYGGYTF. CDR3 in DNA: TGTGCCAGCTACGACAGGTACGGAGGCTACACCTTC.

The genes are TRBV19 and TRBJ2-1; TRBD2 agrees at 8 bases. Losses at the gene ends were 11 bases for V and 6 bases for J; bases not matched to a gene: 15. The CDR3 is 15 amino acids. The germline CDR1 and CDR2 sequences are LNHDA and SQIVND (reference sequence). CDR3: CAASQGGRRRNEQFF. CDR3 bases: TGTGCCGCGTCACAGGGCGGGAGGCGCCGCAATGAGCAGTTCTTC.

The table lists this clonotype with many counts. The genes are TRBV4-2 and TRBJ1-2; TRBD1 matches at 8 bases. Germline V gene data show CDR1 as LGHNA and CDR2 as YNFKEQ. The CDR3 extends over 13 amino acids. With V trimmed by 1 base and J by 6 bases, 1 base remained unmatched. Written as DNA, the CDR3 is TGTGCCAGCAGCCAAGGGACAGGGAATGGCTACACCTTC. Protein: CASSQGTGNGYTF.

Many counts were recorded for this clonotype. J is TRBJ2-2 and V is TRBV2; 9 nucleotides match TRBD2. This CDR3 contains 19 residues. In germline, CDR1 is SNHLY, CDR2 FYNNEI. The J segment lost 5 bases and the V segment lost 4 bases, leaving 17 bases of the junction unmatched. DNA for the CDR3: TGTGCCAGCAGTGCTGAATACAGACCAGCTAGCGGGGAAACCGGGGAGCTGTTTTTT. Translated, it gives CASSAEYRPASGETGELFF. The full variable domain, rest sourced from reference TRBV2 and TRBJ2-2, is EPEVTQTPSHQVTQMGQEVILRCVPISNHLYFYWYRQILGQKVEFLVSFYNNEISEKSEIFDDQFSVERPDGSNFTLKIRSTKLEDSAMYFCASSAEYRPASGETGELFFGEGSRLTVL.

The chain joins TRBV7-6 to TRBJ2-1; D is perhaps TRBD1 or TRBD2 (5 bases each). CDR3 length equals 16 residues. In germline, CDR1 is SGHVS, CDR2 FNYEAQ. V was clipped by 1 base and J by 6 bases, with 16 bases between them. The CDR3 spells CASSLVASRASNEQFF. The CDR3 DNA reads as TGTGCCAGCAGCTTAGTAGCGAGCAGGGCATCCAATGAGCAGTTCTTC.

This clonotype was counted ten times or more. V and J are TRBV6-2 or TRBV6-3 and TRBJ1-1, with no clear D. The CDR3 loop spans 13 amino acids. Per the germline V gene, CDR1 is MNHEY and CDR2 is SVGEGT. V was pared by 4 bases and J by 1 base, with 7 bases between. This chain's CDR3 is CASSFSRNTEAFF. The CDR3 DNA reads TGTGCCAGCAGTTTCTCCAGGAACACTGAAGCTTTCTTT.

The CDR3 loop reads CASSPRESSEAFF. The CDR3 DNA reads as TGTGCCAGCAGTCCCAGGGAGTCAAGTGAAGCTTTCTTT. V usage is TRBV2 and J usage is TRBJ1-1, with TRBD1 as a possible D gene (5 bases). V was pared by 5 bases and J by 7 bases, with 14 bases between. The germline V gene has CDR1 SNHLY and CDR2 FYNNEI. CDR3 length: 13 amino acids.

This clonotype came up once. The CDR3 does not end in the conserved phenylalanine or tryptophan, so this is likely a read error. No DNA is shown, since the ends of the CDR3 on it are uncertain; the CDR3 is the one TCRdb lists. The V gene is TRBV29-1, the J gene TRBJ2-6; no DNA check was done on the table's D call, TRBD1. The CDR3 is made up of 8 amino acids, end residues included. Germline CDR1 reads SQVTM; CDR2 reads ANQGSEA. CDR3 residues: CSVFGANT.

About this clonotype: The junction shows a germline mismatch at one end, possibly a read error. The V call is TRBV7-6, the J call TRBJ1-5; maybe TRBD1 (5 bases). CDR3 length: 15 amino acids. Per the germline V gene, CDR1 is SGHVS and CDR2 is FNYEAQ. In nucleotides, the CDR3 is TGCGCCAGCAGCCAACGACAGTTTGGCAATCAGCCCCAGCATTTT. Translating it yields CASSQRQFGNQPQHF. Drawing the rest from reference TRBV7-6 and TRBJ1-5, the complete variable domain is GAGVSQSPRYKVTKRGQDVALRCDPISGHVSLYWYRQALGQGPEFLTYFNYEAQQDKSGLPNDRFSAERPEGSISTLTIQRTEQRDSAMYRCASSQRQFGNQPQHFGDGTRLSIL.

This clonotype was counted between two and nine times. This chain links TRBV7-2 with TRBJ1-1; 7 nucleotides align to TRBD1. The ends lost 5 bases at V and 3 bases at J; junction bases unmatched: 9. The CDR3 sequence is 15 residues long. CDR1 is SGHTA and CDR2 is FQGNSA in the germline V gene. Here the CDR3 DNA reads TGTGCCAGCAGCACACTGCAGGGGGGGGACACTGAAGCTTTCTTT. Translating gives CASSTLQGGDTEAFF.

The sample holds many counts of this clonotype. This chain links TRBV29-1 with TRBJ2-5; 8 bases line up with TRBD2. CDR3 size: 15 residues. CDR1 is SQVTM and CDR2 is ANQGSEA in the germline V gene. The trim removed 4 bases at V and 4 bases at J, leaving 11 bases unmatched. CDR3 nucleotide sequence: TGCAGCGTTGGACGAAGCGGGAGTTCAGGAGAGACCCAGTACTTC. Amino acids: CSVGRSGSSGETQYF.

The table lists this clonotype with many counts. The gene calls are TRBV29-1 and TRBJ1-1; the D gene is possibly TRBD1 (6 bases). CDR1 and CDR2 from the germline V gene are SQVTM and ANQGSEA. There are 12 residues in the CDR3. V was pared by 4 bases and J by 3 bases, with 9 bases between. The CDR3 nucleotides are TGCAGCGTTGCGAGGGGGGACACTGAAGCTTTCTTT. Translation gives CSVARGDTEAFF.

This clonotype was recorded many times. This sequence joins TRBV6-2 or TRBV6-3 and TRBJ1-1; possibly TRBD1 for D (6 bases). The CDR3 contains 17 residues. The V gene's germline CDR1 is MNHEY and CDR2 SVGEGT. The V gene lost 5 bases and the J gene lost 0 bases, with 19 bases spanning the gap. CDR3 bases: TGTGCCAGCAGTAAACGAATGGGAGGGGGTGTGAACACTGAAGCTTTCTTT. This sequence encodes CASSKRMGGGVNTEAFF.

About this clonotype itself: An end of the junction does not agree with germline; a read error may underlie this. CDR3 protein: CAISSPRDSSYEQYF. CDR3 nucleotides: TGTGCCATCAGCTCACCCAGGGACAGTTCCTACGAGCAGTACTTC. The rearrangement joins TRBV7-2 to TRBJ2-7; 7 bases agree with TRBD1. There are 15 residues in the CDR3. Per the germline V gene, CDR1 is SGHTA and CDR2 is FQGNSA.

The V gene is TRBV20-1, the J gene TRBJ2-7; D is uncertain. The CDR3 has 14 amino acids. V was pared by 0 bases and J by 1 base, with 10 bases between. In germline, CDR1 is DFQATT, CDR2 SNEGSKA (reference sequence). The CDR3 region has the DNA TGCAGTGCTAGAGATGATGGAAAGTCCTACGAGCAGTACTTC. Amino acids: CSARDDGKSYEQYF.

This clonotype has only a few counts. The chain recombines TRBV5-1 with TRBJ2-7; D possibly matches TRBD1 or TRBD2 (5 bases each). The CDR3 length is 15 residues. V was trimmed by 4 bases and J by 9 bases, leaving 23 bases between them. Germline CDR1 reads SGHRS; CDR2 reads YFSETQ. The chain's CDR3 is CASSPHRGAERGQYF. The CDR3 nucleotides are TGCGCCAGCAGCCCCCATCGGGGAGCGGAAAGGGGGCAGTACTTC. Drawing the rest from reference TRBV5-1 and TRBJ2-7, the complete variable domain is KAGVTQTPRYLIKTRGQQVTLSCSPISGHRSVSWYQQTPGQGLQFLFEYFSETQRNKGNFPGRFSGRQFSNSRSEMNVSTLELGDSALYLCASSPHRGAERGQYFGPGTRLTVT.

The rearrangement links TRBV15 to TRBJ2-7; the match to TRBD1 covers 7 bases. V shed 0 bases, J shed 3 bases, and the junction held 5 bases outside the gene matches. CDR1 is LNHNV, CDR2 YYDKDF, per germline (reference sequence). The CDR3 loop spans 15 amino acids. This CDR3 is CATSRDPQGIYEQYF. As DNA, the CDR3 is TGTGCCACCAGCAGAGACCCACAGGGGATCTACGAGCAGTACTTC.

As for this clonotype: At one end, the junction sequence differs from germline, possibly due to a read error. The chain joins TRBV20-1 to TRBJ1-2; D may be TRBD1 (6 bases). The CDR3 is 14 amino acids. Germline V CDR1 and CDR2: DFQATT, SNEGSKA (reference sequence). The CDR3 region is CSAINPQGNYGYTF. CDR3 sequence (DNA): TGCAGTGCTATCAATCCCCAGGGGAACTACGGCTACACCTTC.

This clonotype came up once. This sequence joins TRBV7-9 and TRBJ1-1; 9 nucleotides align to TRBD1. Losses at the gene ends were 5 bases for V and 6 bases for J; bases not matched to a gene: 7. Germline V gene data show CDR1 as SEHNR and CDR2 as FQNEAQ (reference sequence). The CDR3 sequence is 14 residues long. CDR3 in DNA: TGTGCCAGCAGCGTACAGGGGGCGCCGGCTGAAGCTTTCTTT. This gives the protein CASSVQGAPAEAFF.

V and J are TRBV2 and TRBJ1-2; TRBD1 aligns across 11 bases. The J segment lost 8 bases and the V segment lost 8 bases, leaving 10 bases of the junction unmatched. The germline V gene has CDR1 SNHLY and CDR2 FYNNEI. The CDR3 is made up of 14 amino acids. The CDR3 sequence: CASDPAGQGAGYTF. DNA of the CDR3: TGTGCCAGCGATCCTGCCGGACAGGGGGCAGGCTACACCTTC. The variable domain in full, with the rest retrieved from reference TRBV2 and TRBJ1-2, is EPEVTQTPSHQVTQMGQEVILRCVPISNHLYFYWYRQILGQKVEFLVSFYNNEISEKSEIFDDQFSVERPDGSNFTLKIRSTKLEDSAMYFCASDPAGQGAGYTFGSGTRLTVV.

For this clonotype: A junction end diverges from the germline sequence, so it may reflect a read error. This chain joins TRBV3-1 and TRBJ2-5; D remains ambiguous. Per the germline V gene, CDR1 is LGHDT and CDR2 is YNNKEL (reference sequence). There are 15 residues in the CDR3. This CDR3 reads CVSSHEILHQETQYF. The CDR3 DNA sequence: TGTGTCAGCAGCCATGAAATTCTCCACCAAGAGACCCAGTACTTC.

CDR3 bases: TGTGCCAGCAGTACCGGGACAGGGGAAGAGACCCAGTACTTC. It codes for CASSTGTGEETQYF. The chain links TRBV9 to TRBJ2-5, with 10 nucleotides matching TRBD1. Germline V gene sequence: CDR1 SGDLS, CDR2 YYNGEE. The ends lost 5 bases at V and 3 bases at J; junction bases unmatched: 4. The CDR3 spans 14 residues.

The chain uses TRBV20-1 and TRBJ1-5, with D unresolved. Trimming took off 1 base at V and 4 bases at J, with 11 bases between the two ends. The germline V gene has CDR1 DFQATT and CDR2 SNEGSKA (reference sequence). CDR3 length: 14 amino acids. As DNA, the CDR3 is TGCAGTGCTAGAGTCTCTACGGGGAATCAGCCCCAGCATTTT. The encoded protein is CSARVSTGNQPQHF.

This clonotype occurred many times. This sequence joins TRBV11-2 and TRBJ1-3; a weak D match, TRBD1 (6 bases). The V gene lost 2 bases and the J gene lost 4 bases, with 12 bases spanning the gap. The V gene's germline CDR1 is SGHAT and CDR2 FQNNGV. CDR3 length equals 15 residues. CDR3 sequence reads: CASSLMAGVGNTIYF. The DNA for the CDR3 is TGTGCCAGCAGCTTAATGGCAGGGGTGGGAAACACCATATATTTT.

This clonotype was seen at least ten times. This rearrangement joins TRBV7-9 to TRBJ1-2; TRBD1 is a possible D gene (6 bases). The germline V gene encodes CDR1 SEHNR and CDR2 FQNEAQ (reference sequence). The CDR3 length is 14 residues. Trimming stripped 4 bases from V and 8 bases from J, with 17 bases between. The CDR3 DNA is TGTGCCAGCAGCTACAGAGGGGGTGCCCGGGGCTACACCTTC. Translating it yields CASSYRGGARGYTF. The whole variable domain, remainder taken from reference TRBV7-9 and TRBJ1-2, is DTGVSQNPRHKITKRGQNVTFRCDPISEHNRLYWYRQTLGQGPEFLTYFQNEAQLEKSRLLSDRFSAERPKGSFSTLEIQRTEQGDSAMYLCASSYRGGARGYTFGSGTRLTVV.

The CDR3 sequence: CAIRGTSGRRGTGELFF. CDR3 DNA sequence: TGTGCCATCAGGGGGACTAGCGGGAGGCGCGGCACCGGGGAGCTGTTTTTT. The chain couples TRBV10-3 to TRBJ2-2; 15 bases agree with TRBD2. This CDR3 is built from 17 residues. Germline-derived CDR1 and CDR2 are ENHRY and SYGVKD. Trimming took 6 bases from V and 4 from J; bases not matched to a gene: 6.

The V and J genes are TRBV20-1 and TRBJ1-2; D possibly corresponds to TRBD1 (6 bases). The CDR3 contains 11 residues. CDR1 and CDR2 (germline): DFQATT, SNEGSKA (reference sequence). The CDR3 spells CSVLGGLGYTF. The CDR3 DNA sequence: TGCAGCGTACTAGGGGGGTTGGGCTACACCTTC.

This clonotype was detected once. The chain has TRBV29-1 and TRBJ1-2, with a tentative D call TRBD1 (5 bases). The CDR3 loop spans 15 amino acids. Germline CDR1 and CDR2: SQVTM and ANQGSEA. The germline V and J ends were trimmed by 8 bases and 1 base, with 20 bases remaining between them. CDR3 protein: CSTSTSREFNYGYTF. The CDR3 DNA reads as TGCAGCACTTCTACGAGCAGGGAGTTTAACTATGGCTACACCTTC.